This entry concerns a single T cell receptor beta chain. Its antigen is still unknown. The sample belongs to a study of breast tumors, draining lymph nodes, adjacent tissues. The ends were cut back, 5 bases at V and 8 bases at J, with 22 bases in the middle. CDR1 is PRHDT, CDR2 FYEKMQ, per germline (reference sequence). The CDR3 is 17 residues long. TCRdb itself ran the multiplex PCR reads through MiXCR, one entry per CDR3 protein. The top ten hold 3% to 4% of the sample, which has approximately 150,000 distinct CDR3 sequences, more than 25% seen once. Breast cancer patients provided tissue from their axillary draining lymph nodes. Study results and limitations: Luminal-like breast cancer showed significantly higher tumor–nontumor repertoire similarity than basal-like. Findings are consistent with lymph node origin and intratumoral expansion of most tumor T cells. Tumor repertoires ranked between lymph nodes and nontumor tissue in diversity, with V and J gene preferences. That most tumor T cells come from lymph nodes remained unproven.

Sequencing was done on a sample of axillary lymph node tissue. This clonotype was obtained from a female donor with breast cancer. Some clones in this sample may be carry-over from other donors' samples. The V and J genes are TRBV13 and TRBJ1-6; a weak D match, TRBD1 (5 bases). As DNA, the CDR3 is TGTGCCAGCAGCCAAGACCCGAACCAGGGAAGTCATTCACCCCTCCACTTT. It codes for CASSQDPNQGSHSPLHF.